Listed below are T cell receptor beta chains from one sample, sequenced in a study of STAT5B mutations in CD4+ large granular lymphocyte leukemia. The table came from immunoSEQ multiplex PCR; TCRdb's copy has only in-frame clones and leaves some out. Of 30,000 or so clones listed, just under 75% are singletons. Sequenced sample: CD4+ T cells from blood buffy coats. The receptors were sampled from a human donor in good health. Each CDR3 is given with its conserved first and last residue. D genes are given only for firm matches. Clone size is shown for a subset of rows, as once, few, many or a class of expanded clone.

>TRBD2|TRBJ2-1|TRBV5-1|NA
CASSLLAGGEQFF
TGCGCCAGCAGCTTACTAGCGGGTGGTGAGCAGTTCTTC
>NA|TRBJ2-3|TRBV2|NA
CASSEDSSDTQYF
TGTGCCAGCAGTGAAGACAGCTCAGATACGCAGTATTTT
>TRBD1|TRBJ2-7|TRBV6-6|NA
CASSPGTGTGEQYF
TGTGCCAGCAGTCCGGGGACAGGGACCGGCGAGCAGTACTTC
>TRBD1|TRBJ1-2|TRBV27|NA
CASSFDRGVSGYTF
TGTGCCAGCAGTTTTGACAGGGGAGTCAGTGGCTACACCTTC
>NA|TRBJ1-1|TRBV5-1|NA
CASSSEDIPSAEAFF
TGCGCCAGCAGCTCAGAAGACATCCCCTCGGCCGAAGCTTTCTTT
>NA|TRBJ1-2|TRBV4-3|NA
CASSQEWGGDGYTF
TGCGCCAGCAGCCAAGAGTGGGGGGGCGATGGCTACACCTTC
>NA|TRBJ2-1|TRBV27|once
CASSKERQRVYNEQFF
TGTGCCAGCAGTAAAGAGAGGCAACGGGTTTACAATGAGCAGTTCTTC
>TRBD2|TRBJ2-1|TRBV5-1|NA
CASSRTQTSGEQFF
TGCGCCAGCAGTCGCACCCAGACTAGCGGTGAGCAGTTCTTC
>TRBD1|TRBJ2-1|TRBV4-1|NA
CASSSTRDRAYNEQFF
TGCGCCAGCAGCAGCACCCGGGACAGGGCCTACAATGAGCAGTTCTTC
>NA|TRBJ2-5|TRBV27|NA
CASSPLYRPGSQETQYF
TGTGCCAGCAGTCCATTATACCGCCCCGGGAGCCAAGAGACCCAGTACTTC
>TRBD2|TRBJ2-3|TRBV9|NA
CASSVSSGRSDTQYF
TGTGCCAGCAGCGTGTCTAGCGGGCGGTCAGATACGCAGTATTTT
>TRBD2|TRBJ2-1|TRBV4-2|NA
CASSSTTSDHNNEQFF
TGTGCCAGCAGCTCGACGACTAGCGACCACAACAATGAGCAGTTCTTC
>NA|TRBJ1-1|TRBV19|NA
CASSIDLLGGEAFF
TGTGCCAGTAGTATAGATCTATTAGGGGGTGAAGCTTTCTTT
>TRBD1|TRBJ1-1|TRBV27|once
CASNPTGVNTEAFF
TGTGCCAGCAACCCGACAGGGGTGAACACTGAAGCTTTCTTT
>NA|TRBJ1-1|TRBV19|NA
CASSTRGWDTEAFF
TGTGCCAGTAGTACGCGGGGGTGGGACACTGAAGCTTTCTTT
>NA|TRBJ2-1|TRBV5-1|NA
CASRGSGDEQLYNEQFF
TGCGCCAGCAGAGGATCTGGGGACGAACAATTATACAATGAGCAGTTCTTC
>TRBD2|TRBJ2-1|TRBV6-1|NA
CACTTSGTRYNEQFF
TGTGCCTGCACCACCTCCGGGACTAGGTACAATGAGCAGTTCTTC
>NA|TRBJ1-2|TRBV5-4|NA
CASSLEGIYGYTF
TGTGCCAGCAGCTTGGAAGGAATCTATGGCTACACCTTC
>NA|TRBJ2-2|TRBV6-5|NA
CASRAPGQDTGELFF
TGTGCCAGCAGAGCCCCGGGACAAGACACCGGGGAGCTGTTTTTT
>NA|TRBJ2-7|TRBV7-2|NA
CASSLIPPPGTYEQYF
TGTGCCAGCAGCTTAATCCCCCCCCCGGGGACCTACGAGCAGTACTTC
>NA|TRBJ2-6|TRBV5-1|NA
CASTTSSGANVLTF
TGCGCCAGTACGACCTCCTCTGGGGCCAACGTCCTGACTTTC
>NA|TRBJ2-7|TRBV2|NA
CASSPGLKAYEQYF
TGTGCCAGCAGTCCGGGACTCAAAGCCTACGAGCAGTACTTC
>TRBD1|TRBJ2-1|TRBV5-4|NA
CASSPPLGQGGYNEQFF
TGTGCCAGCAGCCCCCCCCTAGGACAGGGGGGATACAATGAGCAGTTCTTC
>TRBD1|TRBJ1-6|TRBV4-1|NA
CASGGQGNSPLHF
TGCGCCAGCGGGGGACAGGGTAATTCACCCCTCCACTTT
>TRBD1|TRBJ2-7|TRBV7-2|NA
CASSLGGQGLNEQYF
TGTGCCAGCAGCTTAGGGGGACAGGGGCTGAACGAGCAGTACTTC
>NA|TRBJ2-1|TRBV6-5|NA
CASSYSKLPVSNEQFF
TGTGCCAGCAGTTACTCGAAGTTACCGGTGTCCAATGAGCAGTTCTTC
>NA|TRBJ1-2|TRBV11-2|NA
CASSLDGDAVGYTF
TGTGCCAGCAGCTTAGATGGGGACGCCGTGGGCTACACCTTC
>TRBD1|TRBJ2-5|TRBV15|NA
CATSRGGTGQRETQYF
TGTGCCACCAGCAGGGGTGGGACAGGGCAGAGGGAGACCCAGTACTTC
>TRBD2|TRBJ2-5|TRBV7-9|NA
CASSLRGLAGQETQYF
TGTGCCAGCAGCTTAAGGGGACTAGCGGGACAAGAGACCCAGTACTTC
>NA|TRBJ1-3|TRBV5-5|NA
CASSLVPRSGNTIYF
TGTGCCAGCAGCTTGGTACCCCGCTCTGGAAACACCATATATTTT
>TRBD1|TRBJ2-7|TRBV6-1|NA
CASRGDRLYEQYF
TGTGCCAGCAGGGGGGACAGGCTATACGAGCAGTACTTC
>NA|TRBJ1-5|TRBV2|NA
CASSPSGTGQPQHF
TGTGCCAGCAGTCCCAGTGGCACGGGGCAGCCCCAGCATTTT
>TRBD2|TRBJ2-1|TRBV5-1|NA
CASSLSSLAGADEQFF
TGCGCCAGCAGCTTATCTTCCCTAGCGGGAGCCGATGAGCAGTTCTTC
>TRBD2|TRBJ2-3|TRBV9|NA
CASRETSGSEVDTDTQYF
TGTGCCAGCAGGGAGACTAGCGGGAGTGAGGTTGACACGGATACGCAGTATTTT
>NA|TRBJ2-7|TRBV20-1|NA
CSVQGPLEQYF
TGCAGTGTTCAGGGGCCCCTCGAGCAGTACTTC
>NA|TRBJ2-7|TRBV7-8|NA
CASSPFPSYEQYF
TGTGCCAGCAGCCCATTCCCCTCCTACGAGCAGTACTTC
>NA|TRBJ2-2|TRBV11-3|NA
CASSLGFGQGDGELFF
TGTGCCAGCAGCTTAGGTTTTGGACAAGGGGACGGGGAGCTGTTTTTT
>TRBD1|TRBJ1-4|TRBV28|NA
CASSFRGTRREKLFF
TGTGCCAGCAGTTTCAGGGGGACGAGGAGGGAAAAACTGTTTTTT
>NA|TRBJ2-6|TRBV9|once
CASSPQPGANVLTF
TGTGCCAGCAGCCCCCAGCCTGGGGCCAACGTCCTGACTTTC
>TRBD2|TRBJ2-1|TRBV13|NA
CASSPQLSGKLSSYNEQFF
TGTGCCAGCAGCCCCCAACTTAGCGGGAAACTAAGCTCCTACAATGAGCAGTTCTTC
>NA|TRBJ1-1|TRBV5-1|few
CASRPASNTEAFF
TGCGCCAGCAGGCCTGCTTCTAACACTGAAGCTTTCTTT
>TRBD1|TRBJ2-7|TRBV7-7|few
CASSIDRVGAEQYF
TGTGCTAGCAGCATCGACAGGGTCGGCGCCGAGCAGTACTTC